Presented here are 16 T cell receptor beta chains from one specimen sequenced in a study of PD-1 blockade in classical Hodgkin lymphoma. Brentuximab vedotin exposure varied among the patients, all of whom had relapsed after autologous stem cell transplantation. Sequencing was performed with immunoSEQ multiplex PCR; in TCRdb, only in-frame clones are kept and a portion is missing. The sample carries tens of thousands of clones, about 71% recorded once. The specimen was peripheral blood mononuclear cells (PBMCs), collected at baseline. These receptors were collected from a human donor with classical Hodgkin lymphoma.

CDR3 bases: TGTGCCAGCAGTCTCGGGACAGGGTTGAGCACTGAAGCTTTCTTT. Protein product: CASSLGTGLSTEAFF. This chain connects TRBV7-6 to TRBJ1-1, with 9 bases fitting TRBD1. The CDR3 covers 15 residues. Germline CDR1 reads SGHVS; CDR2 reads FNYEAQ. The V segment lost 6 bases and the J segment 4 bases; nucleotides outside the gene matches: 9. Filled out from reference TRBV7-6 and TRBJ1-1, the complete variable domain reads GAGVSQSPRYKVTKRGQDVALRCDPISGHVSLYWYRQALGQGPEFLTYFNYEAQQDKSGLPNDRFSAERPEGSISTLTIQRTEQRDSAMYRCASSLGTGLSTEAFFGQGTRLTVV.

The sample holds a few counts of this clone. The chain uses TRBV7-9 and TRBJ2-3; maybe TRBD2 (6 bases). CDR1 SEHNR and CDR2 FQNEAQ come from the germline V gene (reference sequence). The CDR3 covers 16 residues. V lost 1 base to trimming and J lost 2 bases, with 13 bases between them. CDR3 region: CASSLGIAVLTDTQYF. CDR3 bases: TGTGCCAGCAGCTTAGGGATAGCGGTCCTCACAGATACGCAGTATTTT.

This chain joins TRBV10-3 and TRBJ2-1, with 8 bases identical to TRBD1. Germline CDR1 and CDR2: ENHRY and SYGVKD. Trimming took 3 bases from V and 8 from J; bases not matched to a gene: 9. The CDR3 spans 15 residues. DNA of the CDR3: TGTGCCATCAGTGAAGGAAGGACAGGGATCGATGAGCAGTTCTTC. The encoded protein is CAISEGRTGIDEQFF.

V is TRBV7-8 and J is TRBJ2-7; 13 bases map to TRBD2. The CDR3 sequence is 16 residues long. The germline gives CDR1 SGHVS, CDR2 FQNEAQ. V shed 5 bases, J shed 8 bases, and the junction held 12 bases outside the gene matches. The CDR3 coding sequence is TGTGCCAGCAGCCCCCGGACTAGCGGGGGATCACTACAGCAGTACTTC. Its translation: CASSPRTSGGSLQQYF. Filled out from reference TRBV7-8 and TRBJ2-7, the complete variable domain reads GAGVSQSPRYKVAKRGQDVALRCDPISGHVSLFWYQQALGQGPEFLTYFQNEAQLDKSGLPSDRFFAERPEGSVSTLKIQRTQQEDSAVYLCASSPRTSGGSLQQYFGPGTRLTVT.

The chain combines TRBV30 with TRBJ1-5; perhaps TRBD1 as D (6 bases). The CDR3 totals 15 residues. Per the germline V gene, CDR1 is GTSNPN and CDR2 is SVGIG (reference sequence). With 4 bases removed from V and 0 bases from J, the gap between germline ends came to 13 bases. The DNA for the CDR3 is TGTGCCTGGACAAAGGACAGAGATAGCAATCAGCCCCAGCATTTT. This encodes CAWTKDRDSNQPQHF.

The genes are TRBV28 and TRBJ1-6; the D gene is possibly TRBD1 (6 bases). The CDR3 totals 14 residues. Trimming left V 5 bases short and J 9 bases short, with 14 bases between. Germline CDR1 and CDR2: MDHEN and SYDVKM. The CDR3, as DNA: TGTGCCAGCAGTACACCGGGACATGCTTCACCCCTCCACTTT. The encoded protein is CASSTPGHASPLHF.

This chain uses TRBV27 with TRBJ1-2; weak D call: TRBD1 (5 bases). Germline lookup yields CDR1 MNHEY and CDR2 SMNVEV (reference sequence). This CDR3 region has 13 residues. V was shortened by 4 bases and J by 6 bases, with 12 bases between the two germline ends. DNA for the CDR3: TGTGCCAGCAGTTGGTCAGGGAAAAATGGCTACACCTTC. This codes for CASSWSGKNGYTF.

The J gene is TRBJ2-2, the V gene TRBV10-3, with 10 bases lining up with TRBD2. The CDR3 has 16 amino acids. Trimming removed 8 bases from V and 6 bases from J; junction bases left unmatched: 12. Germline CDR1 and CDR2: ENHRY and SYGVKD. CDR3 protein: CAISSPGLARAGELFF. The CDR3 region has the DNA TGTGCCATCTCTTCACCGGGACTAGCGCGCGCCGGGGAGCTGTTTTTT.

The chain carries TRBV6-4 and TRBJ1-4; D gene uncertain. V was clipped by 3 bases and J by 6 bases, with 14 bases between them. The CDR3 is 15 residues long. CDR1 and CDR2 (germline): MRHNA, SNTAGT. CDR3 sequence: CASSEGTRVHEKLFF. CDR3 nucleotide sequence: TGTGCCAGCAGTGAGGGAACCCGGGTGCATGAAAAACTGTTTTTT.

V usage is TRBV5-4 and J usage is TRBJ2-7; D not certain. V lost 7 bases to trimming and J lost 0 bases, with 8 bases between them. The germline V gene encodes CDR1 SGHNT and CDR2 YYREEE (reference sequence). The CDR3 length is 12 residues. The CDR3 protein is CASLGSSYEQYF. As DNA, the CDR3 is TGTGCCAGCCTTGGGTCCTCCTACGAGCAGTACTTC.

The chain recombines TRBV6-1 with TRBJ1-4, with a weak D call TRBD1 (5 bases). Trimming pared 5 bases from V and 0 bases from J, leaving 7 bases between. Germline assignment: CDR1 MNHNS and CDR2 SASEGT. The CDR3 has 14 amino acids. The CDR3 region has the DNA TGTGCCAGCAGTACAGGAACAACTAATGAAAAACTGTTTTTT. It encodes CASSTGTTNEKLFF.

The chain joins TRBV4-1 to TRBJ1-1; D is perhaps TRBD1 (5 bases). CDR3 length: 14 residues. Germline CDR1 MGHRA, CDR2 YSYEKL. V gave up 8 bases and J gave up 3 bases, with 16 bases separating them. This chain's CDR3 is CASLTAGSDTEAFF. The CDR3 DNA reads TGCGCCAGCCTCACCGCAGGGTCCGACACTGAAGCTTTCTTT.

The V call is TRBV7-9, the J call TRBJ2-2; no firm D call. The CDR3 totals 16 residues. Germline V lookup: CDR1 SEHNR, CDR2 FQNEAQ (reference sequence). V was clipped by 6 bases and J by 5 bases, with 19 bases between them. The CDR3: CASRAPDRPRTGELFF. CDR3 bases: TGTGCCAGCAGAGCGCCTGATAGACCACGAACCGGGGAGCTGTTTTTT. Together with reference TRBV7-9 and TRBJ2-2, the CDR3 gives the full variable domain: DTGVSQNPRHKITKRGQNVTFRCDPISEHNRLYWYRQTLGQGPEFLTYFQNEAQLEKSRLLSDRFSAERPKGSFSTLEIQRTEQGDSAMYLCASRAPDRPRTGELFFGEGSRLTVL.

This clone came up a few times. This chain joins TRBV29-1 and TRBJ2-7; 7 bases map to TRBD1. The CDR3 length is 12 residues. Germline CDR1 reads SQVTM; CDR2 reads ANQGSEA. Unmatched junction bases numbered 4, after V lost 2 bases and J lost 6 bases. CDR3 sequence (DNA): TGCAGCGTTGAACAGGGGGAAGGCGAGCAGTACTTC. This translates into CSVEQGEGEQYF.

V is TRBV29-1 and J is TRBJ2-1; D may match TRBD1 or TRBD2 (5 bases each). The CDR3 spans 11 residues. Trimming removed 4 bases at V and 5 bases at J, with 6 bases between. Per the germline V gene, CDR1 is SQVTM and CDR2 is ANQGSEA. CDR3 sequence reads: CSVGGNNEQFF. In DNA, the CDR3 is TGCAGCGTTGGGGGGAACAATGAGCAGTTCTTC.

This clone has just a few counts. The chain uses TRBV2 and TRBJ2-1; TRBD1 matches at 7 bases. The CDR3 spans 14 residues. V dropped 7 bases and J dropped 6; count of bases not matched to a gene: 9. CDR1 and CDR2 from the germline V gene are SNHLY and FYNNEI. CDR3 amino acids: CASIRTGSGNEQFF. DNA of the CDR3: TGTGCCAGCATCAGGACAGGTTCAGGCAATGAGCAGTTCTTC.